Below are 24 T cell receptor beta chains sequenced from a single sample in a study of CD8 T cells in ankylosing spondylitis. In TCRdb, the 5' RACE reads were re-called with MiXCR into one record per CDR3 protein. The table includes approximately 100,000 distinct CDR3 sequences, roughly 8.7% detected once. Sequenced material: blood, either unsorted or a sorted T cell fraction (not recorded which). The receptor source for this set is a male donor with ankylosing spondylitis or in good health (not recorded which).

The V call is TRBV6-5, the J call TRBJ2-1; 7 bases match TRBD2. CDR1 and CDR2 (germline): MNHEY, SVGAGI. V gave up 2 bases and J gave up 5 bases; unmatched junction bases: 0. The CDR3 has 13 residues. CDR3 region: CASSYGRDNEQFF. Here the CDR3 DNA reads TGTGCCAGCAGTTACGGGAGGGACAATGAGCAGTTCTTC.

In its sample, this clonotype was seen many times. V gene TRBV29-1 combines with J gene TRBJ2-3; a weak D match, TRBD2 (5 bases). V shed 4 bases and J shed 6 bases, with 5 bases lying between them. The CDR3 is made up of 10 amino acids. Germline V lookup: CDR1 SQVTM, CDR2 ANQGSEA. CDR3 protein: CSVGEDTQYF. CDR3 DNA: TGCAGCGTTGGGGAGGATACGCAGTATTTT.

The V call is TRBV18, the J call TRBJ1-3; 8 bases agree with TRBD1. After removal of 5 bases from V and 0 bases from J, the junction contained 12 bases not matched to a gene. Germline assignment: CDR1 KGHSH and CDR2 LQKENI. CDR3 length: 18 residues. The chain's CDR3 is CASSTPLGQELSGNTIYF. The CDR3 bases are TGTGCCAGCTCAACGCCTCTGGGACAGGAACTCTCTGGAAACACCATATATTTT.

DNA of the CDR3: TGTGCCAGCAGCTTCGGTTGGACGAACACTGAAGCTTTCTTT. This translates into CASSFGWTNTEAFF. V usage is TRBV7-8 and J usage is TRBJ1-1, with D hard to call. V lost 3 bases to trimming and J lost 1 base, with 9 bases between them. CDR1 is SGHVS, CDR2 FQNEAQ, per germline. The CDR3 runs to 14 residues.

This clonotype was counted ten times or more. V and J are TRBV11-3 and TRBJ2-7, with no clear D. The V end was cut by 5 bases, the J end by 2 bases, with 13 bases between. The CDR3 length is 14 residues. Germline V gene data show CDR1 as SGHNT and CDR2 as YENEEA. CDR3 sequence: CASSPVVRPYEQYF. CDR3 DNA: TGTGCCAGCAGCCCAGTGGTAAGACCCTACGAGCAGTACTTC.

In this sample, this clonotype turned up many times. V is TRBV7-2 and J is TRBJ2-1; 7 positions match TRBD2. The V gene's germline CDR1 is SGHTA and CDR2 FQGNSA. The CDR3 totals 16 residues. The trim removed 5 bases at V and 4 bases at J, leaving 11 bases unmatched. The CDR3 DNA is TGTGCCAGCAGCCAAGTTAGCGGGTCGTTGTACAATGAGCAGTTCTTC. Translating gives CASSQVSGSLYNEQFF.

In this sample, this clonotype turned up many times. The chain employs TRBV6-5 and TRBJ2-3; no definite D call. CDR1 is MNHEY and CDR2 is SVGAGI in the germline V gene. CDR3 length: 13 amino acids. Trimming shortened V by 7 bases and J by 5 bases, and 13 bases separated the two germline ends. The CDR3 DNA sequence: TGTGCCAGCAATCCCCTTGGGGAAGATACGCAGTATTTT. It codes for CASNPLGEDTQYF.

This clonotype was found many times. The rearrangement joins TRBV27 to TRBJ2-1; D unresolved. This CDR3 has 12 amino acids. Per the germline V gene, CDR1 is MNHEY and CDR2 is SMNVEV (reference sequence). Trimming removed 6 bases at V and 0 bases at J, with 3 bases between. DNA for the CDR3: TGTGCCAGCAGAAGCTCCTACAATGAGCAGTTCTTC. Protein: CASRSSYNEQFF.

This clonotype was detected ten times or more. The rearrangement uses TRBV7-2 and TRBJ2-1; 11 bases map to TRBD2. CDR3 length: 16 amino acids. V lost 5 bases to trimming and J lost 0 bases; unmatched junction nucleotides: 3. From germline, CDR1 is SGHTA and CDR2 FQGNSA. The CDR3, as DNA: TGTGCCAGCAGCGCACTAGCGGGGGCCTCCTACAATGAGCAGTTCTTC. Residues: CASSALAGASYNEQFF.

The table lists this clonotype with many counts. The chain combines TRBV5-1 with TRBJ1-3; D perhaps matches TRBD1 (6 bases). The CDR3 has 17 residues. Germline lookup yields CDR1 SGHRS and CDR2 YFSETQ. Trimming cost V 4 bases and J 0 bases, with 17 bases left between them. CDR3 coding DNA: TGCGCCAGCAGCCTACTCGGGACAAGGGTCTCTGGAAACACCATATATTTT. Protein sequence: CASSLLGTRVSGNTIYF.

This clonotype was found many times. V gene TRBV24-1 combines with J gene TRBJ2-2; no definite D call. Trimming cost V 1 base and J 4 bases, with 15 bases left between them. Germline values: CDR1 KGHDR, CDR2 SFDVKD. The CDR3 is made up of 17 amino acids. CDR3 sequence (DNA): TGTGCCACCAGTGATTTCGTGCGATCCACCCGCACCGGGGAGCTGTTTTTT. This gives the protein CATSDFVRSTRTGELFF.

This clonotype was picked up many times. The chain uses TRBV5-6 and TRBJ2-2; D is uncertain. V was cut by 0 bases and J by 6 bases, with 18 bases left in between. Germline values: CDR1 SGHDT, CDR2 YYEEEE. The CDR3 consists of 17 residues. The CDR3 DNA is TGTGCCAGCAGCTTGGGGCCCCCTGGGTTCGTAGCCGGGGAGCTGTTTTTT. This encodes CASSLGPPGFVAGELFF.

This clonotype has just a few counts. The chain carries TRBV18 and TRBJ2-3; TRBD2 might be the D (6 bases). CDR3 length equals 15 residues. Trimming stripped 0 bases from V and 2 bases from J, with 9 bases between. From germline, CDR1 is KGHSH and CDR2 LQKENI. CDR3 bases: TGTGCCAGCTCACCACCGCCTAGCGCCACAGATACGCAGTATTTT. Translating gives CASSPPPSATDTQYF.

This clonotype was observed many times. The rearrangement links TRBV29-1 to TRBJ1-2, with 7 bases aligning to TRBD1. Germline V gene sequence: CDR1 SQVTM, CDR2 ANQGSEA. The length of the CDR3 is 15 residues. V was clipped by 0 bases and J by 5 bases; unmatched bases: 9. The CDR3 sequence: CSVEDPYRGDYGYTF. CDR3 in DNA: TGCAGCGTTGAAGATCCTTACAGGGGTGATTATGGCTACACCTTC.

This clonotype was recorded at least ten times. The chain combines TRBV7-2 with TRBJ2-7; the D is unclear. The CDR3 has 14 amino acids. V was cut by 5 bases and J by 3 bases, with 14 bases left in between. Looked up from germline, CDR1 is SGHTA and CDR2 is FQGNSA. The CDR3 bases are TGTGCCAGCAGCCTTAGCTGGGAAAACTACGAGCAGTACTTC. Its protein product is CASSLSWENYEQYF.

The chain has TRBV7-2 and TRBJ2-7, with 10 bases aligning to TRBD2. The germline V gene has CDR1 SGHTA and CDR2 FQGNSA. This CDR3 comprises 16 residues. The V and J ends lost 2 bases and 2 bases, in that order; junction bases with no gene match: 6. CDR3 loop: CASSLRASGGAYEQYF. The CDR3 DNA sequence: TGTGCCAGCAGCTTAAGGGCTAGCGGGGGTGCCTACGAGCAGTACTTC. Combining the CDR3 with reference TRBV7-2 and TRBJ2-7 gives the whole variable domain GAGVSQSPSNKVTEKGKDVELRCDPISGHTALYWYRQSLGQGLEFLIYFQGNSAPDKSGLPSDRFSAERTGGSVSTLTIQRTQQEDSAVYLCASSLRASGGAYEQYFGPGTRLTVT.

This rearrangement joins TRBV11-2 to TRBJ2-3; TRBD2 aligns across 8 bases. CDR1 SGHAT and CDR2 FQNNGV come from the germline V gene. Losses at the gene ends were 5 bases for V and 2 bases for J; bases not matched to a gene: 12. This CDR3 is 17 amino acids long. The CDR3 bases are TGTGCCAGCAGCGCCCGGGGAGCGGGGGTGTTCACAGATACGCAGTATTTT. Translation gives CASSARGAGVFTDTQYF. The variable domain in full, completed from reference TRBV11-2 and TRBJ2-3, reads EAGVAQSPRYKIIEKRQSVAFWCNPISGHATLYWYQQILGQGPKLLIQFQNNGVVDDSQLPKDRFSAERLKGVDSTLKIQPAKLEDSAVYLCASSARGAGVFTDTQYFGPGTRLTVL.

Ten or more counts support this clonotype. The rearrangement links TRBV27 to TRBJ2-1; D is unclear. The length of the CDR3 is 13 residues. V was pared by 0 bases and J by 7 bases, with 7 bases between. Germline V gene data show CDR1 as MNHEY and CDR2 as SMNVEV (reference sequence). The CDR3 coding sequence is TGTGCCAGCAGTTTATCCAGGTGGAATGAGCAGTTCTTC. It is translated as CASSLSRWNEQFF.

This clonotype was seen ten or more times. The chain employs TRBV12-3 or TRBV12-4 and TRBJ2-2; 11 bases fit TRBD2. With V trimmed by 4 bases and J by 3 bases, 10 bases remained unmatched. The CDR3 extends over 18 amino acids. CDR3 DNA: TGTGCCAGCAGTTCACTAGCGGGGGCCCCGGCGGACACCGGGGAGCTGTTTTTT. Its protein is CASSSLAGAPADTGELFF.

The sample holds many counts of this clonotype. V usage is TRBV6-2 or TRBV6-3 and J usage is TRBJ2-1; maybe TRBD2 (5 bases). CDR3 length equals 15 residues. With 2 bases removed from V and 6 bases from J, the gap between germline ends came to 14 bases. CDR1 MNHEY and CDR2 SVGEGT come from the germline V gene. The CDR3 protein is CASSYLGSGRNEQFF. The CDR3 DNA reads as TGTGCCAGCAGTTACCTTGGGAGTGGTCGCAATGAGCAGTTCTTC.

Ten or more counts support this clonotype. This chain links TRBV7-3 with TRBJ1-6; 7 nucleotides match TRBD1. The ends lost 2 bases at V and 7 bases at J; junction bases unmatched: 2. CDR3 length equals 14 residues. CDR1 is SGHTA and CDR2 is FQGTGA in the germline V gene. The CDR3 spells CASSLLGQNSPLHF. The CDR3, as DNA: TGTGCCAGCAGCTTATTGGGACAGAATTCACCCCTCCACTTT.

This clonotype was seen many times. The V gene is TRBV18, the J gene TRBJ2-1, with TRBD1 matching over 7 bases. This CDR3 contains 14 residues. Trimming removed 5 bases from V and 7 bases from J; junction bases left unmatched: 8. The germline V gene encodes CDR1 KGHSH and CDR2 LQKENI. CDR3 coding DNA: TGTGCCAGCTCATCACGACAGGGTTTGAATGAGCAGTTCTTC. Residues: CASSSRQGLNEQFF. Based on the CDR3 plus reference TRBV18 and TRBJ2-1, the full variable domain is NAGVMQNPRHLVRRRGQEARLRCSPMKGHSHVYWYRQLPEEGLKFMVYLQKENIIDESGMPKERFSAEFPKEGPSILRIQQVVRGDSAAYFCASSSRQGLNEQFFGPGTRLTVL.

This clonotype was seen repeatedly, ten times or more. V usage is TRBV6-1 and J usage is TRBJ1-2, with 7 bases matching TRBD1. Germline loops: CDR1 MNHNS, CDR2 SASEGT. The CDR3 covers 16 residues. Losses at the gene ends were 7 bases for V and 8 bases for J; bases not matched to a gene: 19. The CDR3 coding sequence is TGTGCCAGCAATACCTATATTCGACAGGGTTATTCGGGCTACACCTTC. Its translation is CASNTYIRQGYSGYTF.

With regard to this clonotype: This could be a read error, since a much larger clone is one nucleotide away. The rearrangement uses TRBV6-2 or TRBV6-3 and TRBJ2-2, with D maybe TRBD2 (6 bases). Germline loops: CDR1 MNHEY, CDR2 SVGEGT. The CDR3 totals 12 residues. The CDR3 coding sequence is TGTGCCACCACTTACGACGGCGGGAAGCTGTTTTTT. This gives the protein CATTYDGGKLFF.